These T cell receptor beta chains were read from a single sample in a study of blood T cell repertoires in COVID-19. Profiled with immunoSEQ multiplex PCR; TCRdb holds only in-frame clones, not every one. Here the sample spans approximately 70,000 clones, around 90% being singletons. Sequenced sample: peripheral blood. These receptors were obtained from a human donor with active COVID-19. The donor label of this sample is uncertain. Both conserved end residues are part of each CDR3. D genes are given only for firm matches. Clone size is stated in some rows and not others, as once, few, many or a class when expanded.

CDR3aa: CASSFTGLSPEQFF; CDR3nt: TGCGCCAGCAGCTTTACGGGACTCTCGCCTGAGCAGTTCTTC; abundance: -; j_gene: TRBJ2-1; v_gene: TRBV5-1; d_gene: -
CDR3aa: CASSQGPAGITDTQYF; CDR3nt: TGCGCCAGCAGCCAAGGCCCAGCGGGGATCACAGATACGCAGTATTTT; abundance: -; j_gene: TRBJ2-3; v_gene: TRBV4-3; d_gene: TRBD2
CDR3aa: CASSQRQGDYGYTF; CDR3nt: TGTGCCAGCAGCCAACGACAGGGCGACTATGGCTACACCTTC; abundance: once; j_gene: TRBJ1-2; v_gene: TRBV3-1/TRBV3-2; d_gene: TRBD1
CDR3aa: CASSPNPGQGLTSGNTIYF; CDR3nt: TGCGCCAGCAGCCCGAACCCGGGACAGGGTCTTACATCTGGAAACACCATATATTTT; abundance: few; j_gene: TRBJ1-3; v_gene: TRBV5-1; d_gene: TRBD1
CDR3aa: CASSGRDQEKLFF; CDR3nt: TGTGCCAGCAGCGGGAGGGATCAGGAAAAACTGTTTTTT; abundance: -; j_gene: TRBJ1-4; v_gene: TRBV9; d_gene: -
CDR3aa: CASSLAAAGATQETQYF; CDR3nt: TGCGCCAGCAGCTTGGCCGCGGCAGGGGCCACTCAAGAGACCCAGTACTTC; abundance: -; j_gene: TRBJ2-5; v_gene: TRBV5-1; d_gene: -
CDR3aa: CATSREASGGGGELFF; CDR3nt: TGTGCCACCAGCAGAGAGGCTAGCGGAGGGGGCGGGGAGCTGTTTTTT; abundance: -; j_gene: TRBJ2-2; v_gene: TRBV15; d_gene: -
CDR3aa: CSARGSAEAFF; CDR3nt: TGCAGTGCTAGAGGATCGGCTGAAGCTTTCTTT; abundance: -; j_gene: TRBJ1-1; v_gene: TRBV20-1; d_gene: -
CDR3aa: CASSQVAGELFF; CDR3nt: TGTGCCAGCAGCCAAGTCGCCGGGGAGCTGTTTTTT; abundance: -; j_gene: TRBJ2-2; v_gene: TRBV3-1/TRBV3-2; d_gene: -
CDR3aa: CASSLGLAGGGYEQYF; CDR3nt: TGTGCCAGCAGTTTAGGACTAGCGGGAGGTGGGTACGAGCAGTACTTC; abundance: -; j_gene: TRBJ2-7; v_gene: TRBV27; d_gene: TRBD2
CDR3aa: CASSRQYRETQYF; CDR3nt: TGTGCCAGCAGTAGACAGTATCGGGAGACCCAGTACTTC; abundance: -; j_gene: TRBJ2-5; v_gene: TRBV6-5; d_gene: -
CDR3aa: CSVEAPAGGPDEQFF; CDR3nt: TGCAGCGTTGAAGCCCCGGCGGGAGGGCCCGATGAGCAGTTCTTC; abundance: -; j_gene: TRBJ2-1; v_gene: TRBV29-1; d_gene: TRBD2
CDR3aa: CASSYGTGDGTDTQYF; CDR3nt: TGTGCCAGCAGTTACGGGACAGGGGATGGCACAGATACGCAGTATTTT; abundance: -; j_gene: TRBJ2-3; v_gene: TRBV6-5; d_gene: TRBD1
CDR3aa: CASSRRLLLSSYNEQFF; CDR3nt: TGTGCCAGCAGCCGCCGACTTCTACTCAGCTCCTACAATGAGCAGTTCTTC; abundance: -; j_gene: TRBJ2-1; v_gene: TRBV5-6; d_gene: -
CDR3aa: CASSIATEAFF; CDR3nt: TGTGCCAGCAGTATAGCCACTGAAGCTTTCTTT; abundance: -; j_gene: TRBJ1-1; v_gene: TRBV28; d_gene: -
CDR3aa: CAISDPTGGGTEAFF; CDR3nt: TGTGCCATCAGTGACCCGACAGGGGGCGGCACTGAAGCTTTCTTT; abundance: -; j_gene: TRBJ1-1; v_gene: TRBV10-3; d_gene: TRBD1
CDR3aa: CASSKDRGNEQYF; CDR3nt: TGTGCCAGCAGTAAGGACAGGGGTAACGAGCAGTACTTC; abundance: -; j_gene: TRBJ2-7; v_gene: TRBV6-5; d_gene: TRBD1
CDR3aa: CASSTGGGQPQHF; CDR3nt: TGTGCCAGTAGTACAGGGGGCGGACAGCCCCAGCATTTT; abundance: few; j_gene: TRBJ1-5; v_gene: TRBV19; d_gene: TRBD1
CDR3aa: CASSASHEQYF; CDR3nt: TGTGCCAGCAGCGCTAGCCACGAGCAGTACTTC; abundance: once; j_gene: TRBJ2-7; v_gene: TRBV3-1/TRBV3-2; d_gene: -
CDR3aa: CASSVEGRSPLHF; CDR3nt: TGTGCCAGCAGTGTCGAGGGCCGGTCACCCCTCCACTTT; abundance: -; j_gene: TRBJ1-6; v_gene: TRBV2; d_gene: -
CDR3aa: CASGGASGSYEQYF; CDR3nt: TGTGCCAGCGGCGGGGCTAGCGGTTCCTACGAGCAGTACTTC; abundance: -; j_gene: TRBJ2-7; v_gene: TRBV28; d_gene: TRBD2
CDR3aa: CASSLGARETQYF; CDR3nt: TGTGCCAGCAGTTTGGGGGCTCGAGAGACCCAGTACTTC; abundance: -; j_gene: TRBJ2-5; v_gene: TRBV28; d_gene: -